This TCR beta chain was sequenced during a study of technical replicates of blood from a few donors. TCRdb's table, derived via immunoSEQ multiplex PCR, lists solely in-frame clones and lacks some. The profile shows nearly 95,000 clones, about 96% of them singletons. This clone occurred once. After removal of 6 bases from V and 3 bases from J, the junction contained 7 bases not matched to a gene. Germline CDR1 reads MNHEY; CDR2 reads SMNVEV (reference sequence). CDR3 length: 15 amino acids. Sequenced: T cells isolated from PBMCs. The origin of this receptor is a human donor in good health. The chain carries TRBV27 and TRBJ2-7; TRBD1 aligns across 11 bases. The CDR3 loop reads CASSSRTGGRYEQYF. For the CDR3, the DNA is TGTGCCAGCAGCTCCCGGACAGGGGGCCGCTACGAGCAGTACTTC.